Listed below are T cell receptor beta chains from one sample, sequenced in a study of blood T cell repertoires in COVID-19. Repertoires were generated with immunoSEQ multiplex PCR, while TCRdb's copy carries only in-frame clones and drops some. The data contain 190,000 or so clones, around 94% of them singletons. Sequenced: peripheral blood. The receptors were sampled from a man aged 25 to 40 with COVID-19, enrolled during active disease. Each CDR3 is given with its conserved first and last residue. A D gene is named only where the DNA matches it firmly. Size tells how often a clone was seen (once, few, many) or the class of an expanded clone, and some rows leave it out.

cdr3_aa: CASTTGGVKFF
cdr3_nt: TGTGCCAGCACTACCGGGGGGGTGAAGTTCTTC
d_call: TRBD2
j_call: TRBJ2-1
clone_size: .
v_call: TRBV12-3/TRBV12-4

cdr3_aa: CASTGAAAGELFF
cdr3_nt: TGTGCCAGCACAGGGGCAGCGGCCGGGGAGCTGTTTTTT
d_call: .
j_call: TRBJ2-2
clone_size: few
v_call: TRBV7-2

cdr3_aa: CASSFGTAGNTIYF
cdr3_nt: TGTGCCAGCAGCTTCGGGACAGCTGGAAACACCATATATTTT
d_call: TRBD1
j_call: TRBJ1-3
clone_size: .
v_call: TRBV11-2

cdr3_aa: CASSLGVGGRNF
cdr3_nt: TGCGCCAGCAGCTTGGGTGTTGGCGGTCGAAACTTC
d_call: .
j_call: TRBJ1-2
clone_size: once
v_call: TRBV5-1

cdr3_aa: CSAGLQETQYF
cdr3_nt: TGCAGTGCTGGGCTACAAGAGACCCAGTACTTC
d_call: .
j_call: TRBJ2-5
clone_size: .
v_call: TRBV20-1

cdr3_aa: CASSKAYGVQETQYF
cdr3_nt: TGTGCCAGCAGTAAAGCCTACGGGGTACAAGAGACCCAGTACTTC
d_call: .
j_call: TRBJ2-5
clone_size: few
v_call: TRBV2

cdr3_aa: CASKKRLAIYEQYF
cdr3_nt: TGTGCCAGCAAGAAAAGACTAGCGATCTACGAGCAGTACTTC
d_call: TRBD2
j_call: TRBJ2-7
clone_size: .
v_call: TRBV2

cdr3_aa: CASTPTSGKHVVPDTQYF
cdr3_nt: TGTGCCAGCACCCCGACTAGCGGGAAACATGTCGTCCCAGATACGCAGTATTTT
d_call: TRBD2
j_call: TRBJ2-3
clone_size: .
v_call: TRBV2

cdr3_aa: CASSFAGYNSPLHF
cdr3_nt: TGTGCCAGCAGCTTCGCGGGGTATAATTCACCCCTCCACTTT
d_call: .
j_call: TRBJ1-6
clone_size: .
v_call: TRBV5-6

cdr3_aa: CASSQPIGGPGELFF
cdr3_nt: TGTGCCAGCAGCCAGCCGATTGGGGGCCCCGGGGAGCTGTTTTTT
d_call: .
j_call: TRBJ2-2
clone_size: once
v_call: TRBV3-1/TRBV3-2

cdr3_aa: CASSLIPSGANVLTF
cdr3_nt: TGTGCCAGCTCACTAATCCCCTCTGGGGCCAACGTCCTGACTTTC
d_call: .
j_call: TRBJ2-6
clone_size: .
v_call: TRBV18

cdr3_aa: CASSPEKPVGYTF
cdr3_nt: TGCGCCAGCAGCCCGGAGAAGCCGGTAGGCTACACCTTC
d_call: .
j_call: TRBJ1-2
clone_size: .
v_call: TRBV5-1

cdr3_aa: CASSSQENTEAFF
cdr3_nt: TGTGCCAGCAGTTCCCAGGAGAACACTGAAGCTTTCTTT
d_call: .
j_call: TRBJ1-1
clone_size: .
v_call: TRBV6-5

cdr3_aa: CASSLGLAGNTGELFF
cdr3_nt: TGTGCCAGCAGCTTGGGTCTAGCGGGGAACACCGGGGAGCTGTTTTTT
d_call: TRBD2
j_call: TRBJ2-2
clone_size: .
v_call: TRBV5-4

cdr3_aa: CASSSYSARGAPFYTQYF
cdr3_nt: TGTGCCAGCAGTTCATACTCTGCGCGGGGGGCGCCTTTTTATACGCAGTATTTT
d_call: TRBD2
j_call: TRBJ2-3
clone_size: .
v_call: TRBV27

cdr3_aa: CASSHAGGNTEAFF
cdr3_nt: TGTGCCAGCAGCCACGCAGGGGGGAACACTGAAGCTTTCTTT
d_call: TRBD1
j_call: TRBJ1-1
clone_size: .
v_call: TRBV3-1/TRBV3-2

cdr3_aa: CASSVEPGGYGYTF
cdr3_nt: TGTGCCAGCAGCGTAGAGCCCGGGGGCTATGGCTACACCTTC
d_call: .
j_call: TRBJ1-2
clone_size: .
v_call: TRBV9

cdr3_aa: CASSLVLGGSPLHF
cdr3_nt: TGTGCCAGCAGCTTAGTATTGGGGGGTTCACCCCTCCACTTT
d_call: .
j_call: TRBJ1-6
clone_size: .
v_call: TRBV7-9

cdr3_aa: CASSLAGEGSYNEQFF
cdr3_nt: TGCGCCAGCAGCTTGGCCGGGGAGGGGTCCTACAATGAGCAGTTCTTC
d_call: TRBD2
j_call: TRBJ2-1
clone_size: .
v_call: TRBV5-1

cdr3_aa: CASSRALVGTNEKLFF
cdr3_nt: TGTGCCAGCAGCAGAGCCCTTGTCGGAACTAATGAAAAACTGTTTTTT
d_call: .
j_call: TRBJ1-4
clone_size: .
v_call: TRBV3-1/TRBV3-2

cdr3_aa: CSVGAVAYEQYF
cdr3_nt: TGCAGCGTTGGGGCAGTAGCCTACGAGCAGTACTTC
d_call: .
j_call: TRBJ2-7
clone_size: .
v_call: TRBV29-1

cdr3_aa: CASSPGQGPTYGYTF
cdr3_nt: TGCGCCAGCAGCCCCGGACAGGGGCCTACTTATGGCTACACCTTC
d_call: TRBD1
j_call: TRBJ1-2
clone_size: .
v_call: TRBV4-1

cdr3_aa: CASSLGTGPGAFF
cdr3_nt: TGCGCCAGCAGCTTGGGGACAGGCCCTGGAGCTTTCTTT
d_call: TRBD1
j_call: TRBJ1-1
clone_size: .
v_call: TRBV5-1

cdr3_aa: CASSGPDHYTDTQYF
cdr3_nt: TGTGCCAGCAGTGGACCAGACCACTACACAGATACGCAGTATTTT
d_call: .
j_call: TRBJ2-3
clone_size: .
v_call: TRBV25-1

cdr3_aa: CASSITGGVDEKLFF
cdr3_nt: TGTGCCAGTAGTATCACAGGGGGGGTGGATGAAAAACTGTTTTTT
d_call: TRBD1
j_call: TRBJ1-4
clone_size: .
v_call: TRBV19

cdr3_aa: CASSRMGGTGDYEQYF
cdr3_nt: TGTGCCAGCAGCCGGATGGGAGGGACAGGGGACTACGAGCAGTACTTC
d_call: TRBD1
j_call: TRBJ2-7
clone_size: .
v_call: TRBV14

cdr3_aa: CASSMEDRPPFGYGYTF
cdr3_nt: TGTGCCAGTAGTATGGAGGACAGGCCCCCATTCGGCTATGGCTACACCTTC
d_call: TRBD1
j_call: TRBJ1-2
clone_size: .
v_call: TRBV19

cdr3_aa: CASSVGPGDTEAFF
cdr3_nt: TGTGCCAGCAGCGTAGGTCCGGGGGACACTGAAGCTTTCTTT
d_call: .
j_call: TRBJ1-1
clone_size: .
v_call: TRBV9

cdr3_aa: CASSFVGDGYTF
cdr3_nt: TGTGCCAGCAGCTTTGTCGGAGATGGCTACACCTTC
d_call: .
j_call: TRBJ1-2
clone_size: .
v_call: TRBV5-6

cdr3_aa: CASRSGQYTEAFF
cdr3_nt: TGTGCCAGCAGGTCTGGACAGTACACTGAAGCTTTCTTT
d_call: .
j_call: TRBJ1-1
clone_size: once
v_call: TRBV6-5

cdr3_aa: CASSYPDRVEASYGYTF
cdr3_nt: TGTGCCAGCAGTTACCCGGACAGGGTCGAGGCTTCCTATGGCTACACCTTC
d_call: TRBD1
j_call: TRBJ1-2
clone_size: once
v_call: TRBV6-8

cdr3_aa: CASSSRPGKEQYF
cdr3_nt: TGTGCCAGCAGCTCAAGGCCCGGGAAAGAGCAGTACTTC
d_call: .
j_call: TRBJ2-7
clone_size: .
v_call: TRBV11-2

cdr3_aa: CASSVGTSYEQYF
cdr3_nt: TGTGCCAGCAGCGTAGGTACAAGCTACGAGCAGTACTTC
d_call: .
j_call: TRBJ2-7
clone_size: once
v_call: TRBV9

cdr3_aa: CSAALLAQNTDTQYF
cdr3_nt: TGCAGCGCTGCTCTACTAGCGCAAAACACAGATACGCAGTATTTT
d_call: TRBD2
j_call: TRBJ2-3
clone_size: .
v_call: TRBV29-1

cdr3_aa: CASSLGLQGTQYF
cdr3_nt: TGTGCCAGCAGCTTAGGCCTGCAGGGGACCCAGTACTTC
d_call: .
j_call: TRBJ2-5
clone_size: .
v_call: TRBV13

cdr3_aa: CASSQSGQGRVDEQFF
cdr3_nt: TGCGCCAGCAGCCAGAGTGGACAGGGAAGGGTCGATGAGCAGTTCTTC
d_call: TRBD1
j_call: TRBJ2-1
clone_size: .
v_call: TRBV4-1

cdr3_aa: CASSEALEQYF
cdr3_nt: TGTGCCAGCAGTGAAGCTCTCGAGCAGTACTTC
d_call: .
j_call: TRBJ2-7
clone_size: .
v_call: TRBV2

cdr3_aa: CASSELGLAGGNEQFF
cdr3_nt: TGTGCCAGCAGTGAATTGGGACTAGCGGGGGGTAATGAGCAGTTCTTC
d_call: TRBD2
j_call: TRBJ2-1
clone_size: .
v_call: TRBV2

cdr3_aa: CASSQRTGGNTIYF
cdr3_nt: TGCGCCAGCAGCCAACGGACAGGGGGCAACACCATATATTTT
d_call: TRBD1
j_call: TRBJ1-3
clone_size: .
v_call: TRBV4-1

cdr3_aa: CASRGDSEAGNTIYF
cdr3_nt: TGCGCCAGCAGGGGGGACAGTGAAGCAGGAAACACCATATATTTT
d_call: TRBD1
j_call: TRBJ1-3
clone_size: .
v_call: TRBV10-2

cdr3_aa: CASSFRLAGAKFTDTQYF
cdr3_nt: TGTGCCAGCAGCTTCCGACTAGCGGGGGCCAAATTCACAGATACGCAGTATTTT
d_call: TRBD2
j_call: TRBJ2-3
clone_size: .
v_call: TRBV7-6

cdr3_aa: CASSWETGEAYEQYF
cdr3_nt: TGCGCCAGCAGCTGGGAGACAGGGGAGGCCTACGAGCAGTACTTC
d_call: TRBD1
j_call: TRBJ2-7
clone_size: .
v_call: TRBV5-1

cdr3_aa: CASSESGGRNEQFF
cdr3_nt: TGCGCCAGCAGTGAATCAGGGGGGCGTAATGAGCAGTTCTTC
d_call: .
j_call: TRBJ2-1
clone_size: .
v_call: TRBV10-1

cdr3_aa: CASSRLAGAYNEQFF
cdr3_nt: TGTGCCAGCAGTCGACTAGCGGGGGCTTACAATGAGCAGTTCTTC
d_call: TRBD2
j_call: TRBJ2-1
clone_size: .
v_call: TRBV6-5

cdr3_aa: CASSGTQENTDTQYF
cdr3_nt: TGTGCCAGCAGCGGAACACAAGAAAACACAGATACGCAGTATTTT
d_call: .
j_call: TRBJ2-3
clone_size: .
v_call: TRBV9

cdr3_aa: CASSVTWSGGQQDTQYF
cdr3_nt: TGTGCCAGCAGCGTAACTTGGAGCGGGGGGCAACAAGATACGCAGTATTTT
d_call: TRBD2
j_call: TRBJ2-3
clone_size: .
v_call: TRBV9

cdr3_aa: CASSLQGGEKLFF
cdr3_nt: TGTGCCAGCAGCCTCCAAGGCGGTGAAAAACTGTTTTTT
d_call: .
j_call: TRBJ1-4
clone_size: .
v_call: TRBV3-1/TRBV3-2